A single sample is the source of the 7 T cell receptor beta chains below, sequenced in a study of blood T cell repertoires in COVID-19. The data were produced by immunoSEQ multiplex PCR, yet TCRdb's version contains in-frame clones alone and is incomplete. This sample carries about 66,000 clones, about nine tenths of them seen once, and the ten largest clones take less than 9.5%. The sample was peripheral blood. These receptor sequences come from a human donor in a cohort sampled during active COVID-19.

The chain joins TRBV9 to TRBJ1-1, with 9 nucleotides matching TRBD1. The J segment lost 4 bases and the V segment lost 3 bases, leaving 1 base of the junction unmatched. The germline CDR1 and CDR2 sequences are SGDLS and YYNGEE. CDR3 size: 13 residues. The DNA for the CDR3 is TGTGCCAGCAGCGAGACAGGGGGCACTGAAGCTTTCTTT. Its translation: CASSETGGTEAFF. Supplemented by reference TRBV9 and TRBJ1-1, the full variable domain reads DSGVTQTPKHLITATGQRVTLRCSPRSGDLSVYWYQQSLDQGLQFLIQYYNGEERAKGNILERFSAQQFPDLHSELNLSSLELGDSALYFCASSETGGTEAFFGQGTRLTVV.

The rearrangement links TRBV9 to TRBJ2-3; D ambiguous. Germline V lookup: CDR1 SGDLS, CDR2 YYNGEE. The CDR3 length is 13 residues. Trimming shortened V by 4 bases and J by 2 bases, and 8 bases separated the two germline ends. The CDR3 loop is CASSSLFTDTQYF. The CDR3 DNA follows: TGTGCCAGCAGCTCCCTATTCACAGATACGCAGTATTTT.

The V and J genes are TRBV2 and TRBJ2-3; 9 nucleotides agree with TRBD2. The CDR3 contains 17 residues. Trimming took 6 bases from V and 8 from J; bases not matched to a gene: 18. CDR1 is SNHLY, CDR2 FYNNEI, per germline. CDR3 sequence (DNA): TGTGCCAGCAGGAGCGTAGCGGGGGATTGGGCGCAGATTACGCAGTATTTT. It is translated as CASRSVAGDWAQITQYF.

This clone was observed a single time. The genes are TRBV5-1 and TRBJ2-3; 7 bases are shared with TRBD1. CDR1 SGHRS and CDR2 YFSETQ come from the germline V gene. CDR3 length: 15 amino acids. With V trimmed by 2 bases and J by 0 bases, 3 bases remained unmatched. The CDR3, as DNA: TGCGCCAGCAGCTTTCGACAGGGTAGCACAGATACGCAGTATTTT. Its translation is CASSFRQGSTDTQYF.

The rearrangement joins TRBV6-2 or TRBV6-3 to TRBJ1-2; 7 positions match TRBD1. Looked up from germline, CDR1 is MNHEY and CDR2 is SVGEGT. The CDR3 contains 18 residues. Germline trimming cut 2 bases from V and 4 bases from J; bases unmatched to any gene: 16. CDR3 sequence reads: CASSYPQFLDRARYGYTF. The DNA for the CDR3 is TGTGCCAGCAGTTACCCTCAATTCCTAGACAGGGCGCGCTATGGCTACACCTTC.

The chain uses TRBV5-4 and TRBJ1-5; D possibly corresponds to TRBD1 (6 bases). V gave up 0 bases and J gave up 2 bases, with 9 bases separating them. The length of the CDR3 is 15 residues. Germline loops: CDR1 SGHNT, CDR2 YYREEE (reference sequence). DNA of the CDR3: TGTGCCAGCAGCTTGGGGGGGCCGGGCAATCAGCCCCAGCATTTT. It encodes CASSLGGPGNQPQHF.

This clone was observed a single time. The chain uses TRBV3-1 (or the pseudogene TRBV3-2) and TRBJ2-5; D might be TRBD1 (5 bases). CDR1 LGHDT and CDR2 YNNKEL come from the germline V gene (reference sequence). V lost 0 bases and J 6 bases, leaving 8 bases between the germline ends. The CDR3 consists of 13 residues. CDR3 sequence (DNA): TGTGCCAGCAGCCAAGACAGGGTAAAGACCCAGTACTTC. It codes for CASSQDRVKTQYF.